This TCR beta chain came from a study of radiotherapy plus CTLA-4 blockade in lung cancer. Study-level information: Among enrolled patients, less than 20% responded and approximately 33% achieved disease control. Study-level findings and limits: Clones derived from tumor TCRs expanded in blood after radiotherapy plus ipilimumab.

On this clone: As yet, its antigen is unknown.

Sequencing used immunoSEQ multiplex PCR; TCRdb keeps in-frame clones, though not all of them. This sample has approximately 78,000 clones, with roughly 75% found just once. Patients in the study, people with chemo-refractory metastatic non-small-cell lung cancer, received focal radiation plus ipilimumab CTLA-4 blockade. This CDR3 has 15 residues. The V gene end was trimmed by 3 bases and the J gene end by 5 bases; junction bases not matched to a gene: 7. Looked up from germline, CDR1 is SGHRS and CDR2 is YFSETQ. The rearrangement links TRBV5-1 to TRBJ1-4; 7 bases are a match to TRBD1. The TCR comes from a human donor with non-small cell lung cancer who had a complete response to radiotherapy plus ipilimumab. The source material was peripheral blood, sampled from a patient treated with radiotherapy plus ipilimumab. Here the CDR3 reads CASSSRQGSNEKLFF. The CDR3 DNA reads TGCGCCAGCAGCTCCCGACAGGGCAGCAATGAAAAACTGTTTTTT. The variable domain in full, completed from reference TRBV5-1 and TRBJ1-4, reads KAGVTQTPRYLIKTRGQQVTLSCSPISGHRSVSWYQQTPGQGLQFLFEYFSETQRNKGNFPGRFSGRQFSNSRSEMNVSTLELGDSALYLCASSSRQGSNEKLFFGSGTQLSVL.